The rows below give T cell receptor beta chains drawn from one sample of a study of CD8 T cells in ankylosing spondylitis. One entry per CDR3 protein, called by TCRdb with MiXCR from the 5' RACE reads. The table records under 250,000 distinct CDR3 sequences, under 35% of them present only once. The specimen sequenced was blood, either unsorted or a sorted T cell fraction (not recorded which). These receptors were collected from a male donor with ankylosing spondylitis or in good health (not recorded which). Each CDR3 is given with its conserved first and last residue. A D gene is named only where the DNA matches it firmly. Clone size, where shown, is once, few, many, or a class for clones that have expanded.

clone_size: few; j_call: TRBJ1-5; d_call: .; v_call: TRBV20-1; cdr3_nt: TGCAGTGCTAGAGCGGCAGGGGCTAGCAATCAGCCCCAGCATTTT; cdr3_aa: CSARAAGASNQPQHF
clone_size: few; j_call: TRBJ2-5; d_call: TRBD1; v_call: TRBV12-3/TRBV12-4; cdr3_nt: TGTGCCAGCAGTTCGGGACAGGGGGAGACCCAGTACTTC; cdr3_aa: CASSSGQGETQYF
clone_size: few; j_call: TRBJ2-1; d_call: TRBD1; v_call: TRBV12-3/TRBV12-4; cdr3_nt: TGTGCCAGCAGAGGGACAGGGGGCCCCTACAATGAGCAGTTCTTC; cdr3_aa: CASRGTGGPYNEQFF
clone_size: .; j_call: TRBJ2-4; d_call: .; v_call: TRBV3-1; cdr3_nt: TGTGCCAGCAGCCAAGCAGGGTATGAAAACATTCAGTACTTC; cdr3_aa: CASSQAGYENIQYF
clone_size: .; j_call: TRBJ2-1; d_call: TRBD2; v_call: TRBV5-1; cdr3_nt: TGCGCCAGCAGCGCTCGACTAGCGGGGGGGAATGAGCAGTTCTTC; cdr3_aa: CASSARLAGGNEQFF
clone_size: .; j_call: TRBJ1-4; d_call: .; v_call: TRBV10-3; cdr3_nt: TGTGCCATCAGATTAAATCGGGCAGGGAAGAATGAAAAACTGTTTTTT; cdr3_aa: CAIRLNRAGKNEKLFF
clone_size: .; j_call: TRBJ2-1; d_call: TRBD2; v_call: TRBV9; cdr3_nt: TGTGCCAGCAGCACCTTTGGCGGGGGGCTCAATGAGCAGTTCTTC; cdr3_aa: CASSTFGGGLNEQFF
clone_size: few; j_call: TRBJ2-3; d_call: .; v_call: TRBV20-1; cdr3_nt: TGCAGTGCTAGAGATATTGCCGAATCTAGCACAGATACGCAGTATTTT; cdr3_aa: CSARDIAESSTDTQYF
clone_size: .; j_call: TRBJ2-3; d_call: .; v_call: TRBV20-1; cdr3_nt: TGCAGTGCCAACAACCGGCCCCAAAAGACAGATACGCAGTATTTT; cdr3_aa: CSANNRPQKTDTQYF
clone_size: .; j_call: TRBJ1-1; d_call: TRBD1; v_call: TRBV6-1; cdr3_nt: TGTGCCAGCAGGACTAGCGGGACAGACTATGAAGCTTTCTTT; cdr3_aa: CASRTSGTDYEAFF
clone_size: .; j_call: TRBJ1-5; d_call: .; v_call: TRBV29-1; cdr3_nt: TGCAGGGACGATGGGGAGAACCAGCCCCAGCATTTT; cdr3_aa: CRDDGENQPQHF
clone_size: .; j_call: TRBJ2-5; d_call: TRBD1; v_call: TRBV10-3; cdr3_nt: TGTGCCATCAGTGTGACAGGGGAAGAGACCCAGTACTTC; cdr3_aa: CAISVTGEETQYF
clone_size: .; j_call: TRBJ2-7; d_call: TRBD2; v_call: TRBV20-1; cdr3_nt: TGCAGTGCTAGCTCGGGAGGGAGCGAGCAGTACTTC; cdr3_aa: CSASSGGSEQYF
clone_size: few; j_call: TRBJ2-7; d_call: TRBD2; v_call: TRBV5-5; cdr3_nt: TGTGCCAGCAACCTAGGCGGGGGGCCCTACGAGCAGTACTTC; cdr3_aa: CASNLGGGPYEQYF
clone_size: .; j_call: TRBJ2-5; d_call: .; v_call: TRBV5-1; cdr3_nt: TGCGCCAGCAGCTTTTCGGAAGAGACCCAGTACTTC; cdr3_aa: CASSFSEETQYF
clone_size: .; j_call: TRBJ1-1; d_call: .; v_call: TRBV15; cdr3_nt: TGTGCCACCAGCAGAGATAGGGGAGTTCTATCCACTGAAGCTTTCTTT; cdr3_aa: CATSRDRGVLSTEAFF
clone_size: few; j_call: TRBJ2-1; d_call: .; v_call: TRBV6-5; cdr3_nt: TGTGCCAGCAGTTACCGGGGTGGTTTGGCAGGGCAGTTCTTC; cdr3_aa: CASSYRGGLAGQFF
clone_size: few; j_call: TRBJ2-3; d_call: .; v_call: TRBV6-1; cdr3_nt: TGTGCCAGCAGTGAAGTGGCGGCCGCAGATACGCAGTATTTT; cdr3_aa: CASSEVAAADTQYF
clone_size: .; j_call: TRBJ2-3; d_call: TRBD2; v_call: TRBV9; cdr3_nt: TGTGCCAGCAGTAGTGGGGGGATAGCGGGGGGCACAGATACGCAGTATTTT; cdr3_aa: CASSSGGIAGGTDTQYF
clone_size: .; j_call: TRBJ2-5; d_call: .; v_call: TRBV20-1; cdr3_nt: TGCAGTGGGCAAAAAGGACCCTTAGGAGGGAAGTACTTC; cdr3_aa: CSGQKGPLGGKYF
clone_size: .; j_call: TRBJ2-2; d_call: .; v_call: TRBV7-2; cdr3_nt: TGTGCCAGCAGCTTAGAACGGCCCACGAACACCGGGGAGCTGTTTTTT; cdr3_aa: CASSLERPTNTGELFF
clone_size: few; j_call: TRBJ1-5; d_call: .; v_call: TRBV25-1; cdr3_nt: TGTGCCAGCAGTGAGGGGGGTACCACTGCCCAGCATTTT; cdr3_aa: CASSEGGTTAQHF
clone_size: .; j_call: TRBJ1-5; d_call: .; v_call: TRBV6-2/TRBV6-3; cdr3_nt: TGTGCCAGCAGGGAGGAGGGCAATCAGCCCCAGCATTTT; cdr3_aa: CASREEGNQPQHF
clone_size: .; j_call: TRBJ2-7; d_call: .; v_call: TRBV4-1; cdr3_nt: TGCGCCAGCAGCCAGGAAGGGCCGTACGAGCAGTACTTC; cdr3_aa: CASSQEGPYEQYF
clone_size: .; j_call: TRBJ1-4; d_call: .; v_call: TRBV4-1; cdr3_nt: TGCGCCAGCAGCCAAGACGGCAGAAAACTGTTTTTT; cdr3_aa: CASSQDGRKLFF
clone_size: .; j_call: TRBJ1-3; d_call: .; v_call: TRBV4-1; cdr3_nt: TGCGCCAGCAGCCAAGATGCGGGGGGCTCTGGAAACACCATATATTTT; cdr3_aa: CASSQDAGGSGNTIYF
clone_size: .; j_call: TRBJ2-1; d_call: .; v_call: TRBV7-3; cdr3_nt: TGTGCCAGCAGCTTAACCGGGTCAGGGCAGAATGAGCAGTTCTTC; cdr3_aa: CASSLTGSGQNEQFF
clone_size: many; j_call: TRBJ2-7; d_call: TRBD1; v_call: TRBV29-1; cdr3_nt: TGCAGCGTTGTGGCAGGGGGTTCCTACGAGCAGTACTTC; cdr3_aa: CSVVAGGSYEQYF
clone_size: .; j_call: TRBJ2-1; d_call: .; v_call: TRBV20-1; cdr3_nt: TGCAGTGCTAGACAGTCCAATGAGCAGTTCTTC; cdr3_aa: CSARQSNEQFF
clone_size: .; j_call: TRBJ2-7; d_call: TRBD1; v_call: TRBV18; cdr3_nt: TGTGCCAGCTCACCGAAACAGGGCGCAGGGGGTAGCTCCTACGAGCAGTACTTC; cdr3_aa: CASSPKQGAGGSSYEQYF
clone_size: .; j_call: TRBJ1-1; d_call: .; v_call: TRBV6-5; cdr3_nt: TGTGCCAGCAGTTACTCGGGGGCTGAAGCTTTCTTT; cdr3_aa: CASSYSGAEAFF
clone_size: few; j_call: TRBJ1-4; d_call: .; v_call: TRBV20-1; cdr3_nt: TGCAGTGCTAGAGAGGGAGCTCTTGAAAAACTGTTTTTT; cdr3_aa: CSAREGALEKLFF
clone_size: few; j_call: TRBJ1-1; d_call: .; v_call: TRBV12-3/TRBV12-4; cdr3_nt: TGTGCCAGCAGTTTATTCGGGGGAAACACTGAAGCTTTCTTT; cdr3_aa: CASSLFGGNTEAFF
clone_size: few; j_call: TRBJ2-5; d_call: .; v_call: TRBV7-2; cdr3_nt: TGTGCCAGCAGCTCTTCGTCGGAGACCCAGTACTTC; cdr3_aa: CASSSSSETQYF
clone_size: few; j_call: TRBJ1-2; d_call: .; v_call: TRBV9; cdr3_nt: TGTGCCAGCAGCGTAGGAGGGGGCTATGGCTACACCTTC; cdr3_aa: CASSVGGGYGYTF
clone_size: .; j_call: TRBJ1-2; d_call: .; v_call: TRBV7-8; cdr3_nt: TGTGCCAGCAGCTTAGTTATCAGGTCCCTAAACTATGGCTACACCTTC; cdr3_aa: CASSLVIRSLNYGYTF
clone_size: few; j_call: TRBJ1-2; d_call: .; v_call: TRBV29-1; cdr3_nt: TGCAGCGTTGTATCGGTGGCAGGGGCCTTCACGCGCGCAACTAACTATGGCTACACCTTC; cdr3_aa: CSVVSVAGAFTRATNYGYTF
clone_size: few; j_call: TRBJ2-7; d_call: .; v_call: TRBV5-1; cdr3_nt: TGCGCCAGCAGCTTGGCCCTGGACTACGAGCAGTACTTC; cdr3_aa: CASSLALDYEQYF
clone_size: few; j_call: TRBJ1-1; d_call: .; v_call: TRBV20-1; cdr3_nt: TGCAGTACAAACTGGGCGACTGAAGCTTTCTTT; cdr3_aa: CSTNWATEAFF
clone_size: .; j_call: TRBJ2-1; d_call: .; v_call: TRBV7-9; cdr3_nt: TGTGCCAGCAGCGCGGTGGAGGGCGTGAATGAGCAGTTCTTC; cdr3_aa: CASSAVEGVNEQFF
clone_size: .; j_call: TRBJ2-1; d_call: .; v_call: TRBV12-3/TRBV12-4; cdr3_nt: TGTGCCAGCAGTTTACGGCAGGGCCCCTACAATGAGCAGTTCTTC; cdr3_aa: CASSLRQGPYNEQFF
clone_size: .; j_call: TRBJ2-3; d_call: .; v_call: TRBV5-1; cdr3_nt: TGCGCCAGCAGCTTGGAATGGGGCAGCACAGATACGCAGTATTTT; cdr3_aa: CASSLEWGSTDTQYF
clone_size: .; j_call: TRBJ2-5; d_call: .; v_call: TRBV5-6; cdr3_nt: TGTGCCAGCAGCCGTGGGGTAACCCAGTACTTC; cdr3_aa: CASSRGVTQYF
clone_size: few; j_call: TRBJ2-7; d_call: .; v_call: TRBV20-1; cdr3_nt: TGCAGTGCTGGCCCCGGGACAAGGGCCTACGAGCAGTACTTC; cdr3_aa: CSAGPGTRAYEQYF
clone_size: .; j_call: TRBJ2-5; d_call: TRBD2; v_call: TRBV4-1; cdr3_nt: TGCGCCAGCAGCCATGGGCGGGGGGCTTTACAAGAGACCCAGTACTTC; cdr3_aa: CASSHGRGALQETQYF
clone_size: .; j_call: TRBJ2-4; d_call: .; v_call: TRBV20-1; cdr3_nt: TGCAGTGCTAGAGGACTATGGAGAAACATTCAGTACTTC; cdr3_aa: CSARGLWRNIQYF